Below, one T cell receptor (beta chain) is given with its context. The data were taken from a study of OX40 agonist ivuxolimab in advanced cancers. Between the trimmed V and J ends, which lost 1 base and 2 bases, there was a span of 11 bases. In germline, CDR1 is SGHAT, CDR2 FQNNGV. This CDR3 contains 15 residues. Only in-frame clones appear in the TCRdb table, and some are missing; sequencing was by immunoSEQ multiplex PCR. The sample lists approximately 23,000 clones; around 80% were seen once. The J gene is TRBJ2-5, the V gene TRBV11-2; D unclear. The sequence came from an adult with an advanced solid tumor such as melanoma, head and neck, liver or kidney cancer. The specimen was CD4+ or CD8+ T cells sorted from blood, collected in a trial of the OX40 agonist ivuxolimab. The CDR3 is CASSLGPGVQETQYF. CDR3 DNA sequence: TGTGCCAGCAGCTTAGGTCCTGGGGTACAAGAGACCCAGTACTTC. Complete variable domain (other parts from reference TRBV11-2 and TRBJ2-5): EAGVAQSPRYKIIEKRQSVAFWCNPISGHATLYWYQQILGQGPKLLIQFQNNGVVDDSQLPKDRFSAERLKGVDSTLKIQPAKLEDSAVYLCASSLGPGVQETQYFGPGTRLLVL.